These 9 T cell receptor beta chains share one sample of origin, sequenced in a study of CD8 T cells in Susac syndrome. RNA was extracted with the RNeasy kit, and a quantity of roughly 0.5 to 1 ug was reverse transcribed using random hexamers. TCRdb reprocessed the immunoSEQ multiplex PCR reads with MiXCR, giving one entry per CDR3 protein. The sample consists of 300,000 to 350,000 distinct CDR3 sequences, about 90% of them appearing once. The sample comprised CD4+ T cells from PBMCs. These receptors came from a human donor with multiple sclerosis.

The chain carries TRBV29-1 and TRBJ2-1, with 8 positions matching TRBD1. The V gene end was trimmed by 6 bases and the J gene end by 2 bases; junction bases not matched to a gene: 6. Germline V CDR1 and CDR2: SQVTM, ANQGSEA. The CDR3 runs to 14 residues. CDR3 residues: CSVPDRVTYNEQFF. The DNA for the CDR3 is TGCAGCGTCCCGGACAGGGTAACCTACAATGAGCAGTTCTTC.

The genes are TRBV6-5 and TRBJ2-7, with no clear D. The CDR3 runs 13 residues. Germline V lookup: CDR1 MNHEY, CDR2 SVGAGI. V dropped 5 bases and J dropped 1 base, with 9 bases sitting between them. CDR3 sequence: CASSQDRSYEQYF. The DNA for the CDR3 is TGTGCCAGCAGTCAGGACCGTTCCTACGAGCAGTACTTC.

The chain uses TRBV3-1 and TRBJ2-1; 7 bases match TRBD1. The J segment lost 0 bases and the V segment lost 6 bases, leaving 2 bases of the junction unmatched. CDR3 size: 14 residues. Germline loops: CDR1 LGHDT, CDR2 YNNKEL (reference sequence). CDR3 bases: TGTGCCAGCAGGGGGGACAGCTCCTACAATGAGCAGTTCTTC. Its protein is CASRGDSSYNEQFF.

This CDR3 reads CASSLQVRGINIGTEAFF. The DNA of the CDR3 is TGCGCCAGCAGCCTTCAGGTACGGGGGATAAACATTGGGACTGAAGCTTTCTTT. The rearrangement joins TRBV4-1 to TRBJ1-1; weak D call: TRBD1 (5 bases). Germline V gene lookup returns CDR1 MGHRA and CDR2 YSYEKL. Trimming shortened V by 4 bases and J by 5 bases, and 26 bases separated the two germline ends. The CDR3 is 18 amino acids.

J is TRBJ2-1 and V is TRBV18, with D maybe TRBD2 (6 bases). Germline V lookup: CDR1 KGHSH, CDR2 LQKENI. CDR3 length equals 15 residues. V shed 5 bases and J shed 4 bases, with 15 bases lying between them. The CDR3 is CASSTRLVEYNEQFF. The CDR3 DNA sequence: TGTGCCAGCTCAACCCGACTAGTGGAGTACAATGAGCAGTTCTTC. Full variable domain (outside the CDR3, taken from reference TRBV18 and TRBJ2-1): NAGVMQNPRHLVRRRGQEARLRCSPMKGHSHVYWYRQLPEEGLKFMVYLQKENIIDESGMPKERFSAEFPKEGPSILRIQQVVRGDSAAYFCASSTRLVEYNEQFFGPGTRLTVL.

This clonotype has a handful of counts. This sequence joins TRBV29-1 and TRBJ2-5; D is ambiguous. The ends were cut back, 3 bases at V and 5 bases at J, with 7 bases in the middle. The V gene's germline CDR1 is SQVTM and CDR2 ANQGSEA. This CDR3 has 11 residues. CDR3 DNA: TGCAGCGTTGAGGTCGGGGAGACCCAGTACTTC. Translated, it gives CSVEVGETQYF.

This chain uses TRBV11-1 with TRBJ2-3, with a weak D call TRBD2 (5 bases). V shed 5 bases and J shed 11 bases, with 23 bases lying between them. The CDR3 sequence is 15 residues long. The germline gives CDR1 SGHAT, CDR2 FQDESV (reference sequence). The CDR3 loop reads CASSQVKTTRSGQYF. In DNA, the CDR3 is TGTGCCAGCAGCCAAGTAAAGACTACCAGATCTGGGCAGTATTTT.

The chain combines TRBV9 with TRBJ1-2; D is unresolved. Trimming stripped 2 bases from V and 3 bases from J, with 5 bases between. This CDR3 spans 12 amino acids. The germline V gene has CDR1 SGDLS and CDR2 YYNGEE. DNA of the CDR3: TGTGCCAGCAGCGTGGACGACTATGGCTACACCTTC. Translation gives CASSVDDYGYTF.

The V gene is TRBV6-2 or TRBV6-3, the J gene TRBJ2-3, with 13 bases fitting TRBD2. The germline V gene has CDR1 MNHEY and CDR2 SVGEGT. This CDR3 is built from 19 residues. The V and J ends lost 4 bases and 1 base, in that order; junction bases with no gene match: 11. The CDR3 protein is CASSSRTWTSGGRTDTQYF. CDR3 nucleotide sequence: TGTGCCAGCAGTTCCAGAACTTGGACTAGCGGGGGCCGCACAGATACGCAGTATTTT.